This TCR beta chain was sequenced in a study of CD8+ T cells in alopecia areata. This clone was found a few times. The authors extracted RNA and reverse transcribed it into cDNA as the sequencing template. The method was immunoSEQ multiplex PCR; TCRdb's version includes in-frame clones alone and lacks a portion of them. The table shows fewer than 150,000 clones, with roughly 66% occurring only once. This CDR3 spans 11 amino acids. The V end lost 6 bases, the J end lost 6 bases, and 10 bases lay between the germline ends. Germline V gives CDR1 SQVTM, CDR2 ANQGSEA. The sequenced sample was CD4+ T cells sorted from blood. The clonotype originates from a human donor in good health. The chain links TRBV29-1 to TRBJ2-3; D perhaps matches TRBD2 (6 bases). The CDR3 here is CSVRLADTQYF. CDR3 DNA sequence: TGCAGCGTCCGTCTAGCGGATACGCAGTATTTT.